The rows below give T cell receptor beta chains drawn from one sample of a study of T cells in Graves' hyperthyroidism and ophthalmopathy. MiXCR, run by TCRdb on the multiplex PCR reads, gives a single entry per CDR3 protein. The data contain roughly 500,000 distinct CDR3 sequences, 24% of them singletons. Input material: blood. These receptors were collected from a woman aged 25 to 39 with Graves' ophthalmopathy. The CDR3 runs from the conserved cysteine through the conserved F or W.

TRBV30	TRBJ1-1	CACDRGETEAFF
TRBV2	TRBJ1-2	CASMGTATTSNYGYTF
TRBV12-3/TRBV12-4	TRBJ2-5	CASSSPGGISETQYF
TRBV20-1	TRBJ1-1	CSAGDKNRGLGTEAFF
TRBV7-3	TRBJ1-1	CASRLGQGTEAFF
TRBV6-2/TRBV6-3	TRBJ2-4	CASKGQKNIKYF
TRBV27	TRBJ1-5	CASSLRDRDQPQHF
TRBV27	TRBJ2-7	CASSRGPSYEQYF
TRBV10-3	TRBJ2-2	CAIRNNTGELFF
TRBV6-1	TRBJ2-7	CASSRPRARGYEQYF
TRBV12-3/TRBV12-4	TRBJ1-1	CASSTQGEHTEAFF
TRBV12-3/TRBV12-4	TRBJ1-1	CASRALRGAHEAFF
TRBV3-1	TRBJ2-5	CASSLLTSETIFQETQYF
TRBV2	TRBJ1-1	CASSVQGLAFF
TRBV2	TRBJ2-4	CASSVEITGVTKNIQYF
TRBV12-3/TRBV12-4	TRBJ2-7	CASSLLSEGQFYYEQYF
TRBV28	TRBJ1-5	CASRSTGPPSNQPQHF
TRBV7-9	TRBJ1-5	CASSPDRENQPQHF
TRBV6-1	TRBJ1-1	CASGAGQGNTEAFF
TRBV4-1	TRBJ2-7	CASSQVRDTYEQYF
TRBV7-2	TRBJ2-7	CASSLRYEQCF
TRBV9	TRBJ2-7	CASSRESTVLYEQYF
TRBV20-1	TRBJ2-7	CSARDKPGARYEQYF
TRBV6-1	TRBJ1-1	CASRAGPNEAFF
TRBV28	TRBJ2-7	CASSVTDRDYSYEQYF
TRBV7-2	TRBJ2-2	CASSLSATSGAGELFF
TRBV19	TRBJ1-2	CASSPRQRGYTF
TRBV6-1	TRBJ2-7	CAGQRRTGASYEQYF
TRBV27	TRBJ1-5	CASSLGGPFYSNQPQHF
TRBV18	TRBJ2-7	CASSPSLDSSTGQYF
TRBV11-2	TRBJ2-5	CASSLDTLVGFQETQYF
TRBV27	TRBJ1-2	CASRDRGYGLANYGYTF
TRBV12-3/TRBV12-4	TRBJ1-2	CASSKRDGHYGYTF
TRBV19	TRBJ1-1	CASSRTIGNTEAFF
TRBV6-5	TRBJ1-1	CASSYDDVAEAFF
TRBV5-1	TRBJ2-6	CASSPDRGVSGANVLTF
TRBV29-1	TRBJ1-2	CSVEDGTRVWGYTF
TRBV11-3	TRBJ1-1	CASSQGTGGDTEAFF
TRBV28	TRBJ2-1	CASQGGGEEQFF
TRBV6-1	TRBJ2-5	CASSGMASGEETQYF
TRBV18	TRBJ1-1	CASSPPTKPEAFF
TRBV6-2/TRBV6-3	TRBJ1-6	CASSYSSSRHYNSPLHF
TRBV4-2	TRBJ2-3	CASSQEGGVGTDTQYF
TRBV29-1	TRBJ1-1	CSVSITGVGTEAFF
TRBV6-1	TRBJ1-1	CASSEGGRPNTEAFF